Listed below are T cell receptor beta chains from one sample, sequenced in a study of OX40 agonist ivuxolimab in advanced cancers. Libraries were prepared by immunoSEQ multiplex PCR; TCRdb keeps only in-frame clonotypes and omits some of them. The sample includes about 84,000 clones, 94% of them seen just once. The sequencing used CD4+ or CD8+ T cells sorted from blood, collected in a trial of the OX40 agonist ivuxolimab. The receptors come from an adult with an advanced solid tumor such as melanoma, head and neck, liver or kidney cancer. Both conserved end residues are part of each CDR3. A D gene is named only where the DNA matches it firmly. A row's size may be missing; if present it is once, few, many or a size class.

D	V	J	size	DNA	CDR3
TRBD1	TRBV7-9	TRBJ2-7	.	TGTGCCAGCAGCCCCGGGACAGGGAAATACGAGCAGTACTTC	CASSPGTGKYEQYF
TRBD2	TRBV9	TRBJ2-2	.	TGTGCCAGCAGCGTTTCGACTAGCGGGAGTGTTTGGACCGGGGAGCTGTTTTTT	CASSVSTSGSVWTGELFF
.	TRBV19	TRBJ1-1	once	TGTGCCAGTAGTACCCTCCTGGGCGCTGAAGCTTTCTTT	CASSTLLGAEAFF
.	TRBV4-3	TRBJ2-7	.	TGCGCCAGCAGCCAAGATAACGGCCTAGCGAGCGAGCAGTACTTC	CASSQDNGLASEQYF
.	TRBV29-1	TRBJ2-5	.	TGCAGCGCCAAACCTGCCTCGTACCAAGAGACCCAGTACTTC	CSAKPASYQETQYF
TRBD1	TRBV15	TRBJ1-5	.	TGTGCCACCAGCAGAGTCGGGACAGGGCTGCGGCAGCCCCAGCATTTT	CATSRVGTGLRQPQHF
.	TRBV29-1	TRBJ1-5	.	TGCAGCGCCGACCCGGGGGTTAGCAATCAGCCCCAGCATTTT	CSADPGVSNQPQHF
TRBD1	TRBV5-5	TRBJ1-5	.	TGTGCCAGCAGCTGGGACAGGGCCAATCAGCCCCAGCATTTT	CASSWDRANQPQHF
.	TRBV9	TRBJ1-3	.	TGTGCCAGCAGCGTGACAGGACTCTCTGGAAACACCATATATTTT	CASSVTGLSGNTIYF
TRBD1	TRBV6-5	TRBJ1-2	.	TGTGCCAGCAGTTACGGTGCAGGGGGTATCTATGGCTACACCTTC	CASSYGAGGIYGYTF
.	TRBV5-4	TRBJ2-7	.	TGTGCCAGCAGCTCGACAGACTACGAGCAGTACTTC	CASSSTDYEQYF
TRBD1	TRBV27	TRBJ1-6	.	TGTGCCAGCAGTCGCGGGACAGCTTCACCCCTCCACTTT	CASSRGTASPLHF
.	TRBV19	TRBJ2-7	.	TGTGCCAGTAGTATCACGGTTCATGACTCCTACGAGCAGTACTTC	CASSITVHDSYEQYF
TRBD1	TRBV29-1	TRBJ1-2	.	TGCAGCGTTGCAGAAAGGGGGCTGGGCTATGGCTACACCTTC	CSVAERGLGYGYTF
TRBD2	TRBV15	TRBJ2-1	.	TGTGCCACCAGCAGAGAGGTAGCGGGAGGGCCATCAGGTGAGCAGTTCTTC	CATSREVAGGPSGEQFF
.	TRBV6-5	TRBJ1-1	.	TGTGCCAGCAGTTACCATCCCTACACTGAAGCTTTCTTT	CASSYHPYTEAFF
TRBD1	TRBV7-9	TRBJ1-2	.	TGTGCCAGCAGCTTAGAAGGGGGCCGGGGCTACACCTTC	CASSLEGGRGYTF
.	TRBV5-4	TRBJ2-7	.	TGTGCCAGCAGCTTGTCCACGACACCTTACGAGCAGTACTTC	CASSLSTTPYEQYF
.	TRBV28	TRBJ2-3	.	TGTGCCAGCAGTTTAGTCGGCGGGACCCAGCCATTGGGAGATACGCAGTATTTT	CASSLVGGTQPLGDTQYF
.	TRBV5-1	TRBJ2-7	.	TGCGCCAGCAGCTTGGTGCCGGCAACCTCCTACGAGCAGTACTTC	CASSLVPATSYEQYF
TRBD2	TRBV5-1	TRBJ2-1	.	TGCGCCAGCAGGGGGACTAGCGGGAATGAGCAGTTCTTC	CASRGTSGNEQFF
TRBD2	TRBV27	TRBJ2-1	.	TGTGCCAGCAGTTTATTTAGCGGGAGGGCCGATGAGCAGTTCTTC	CASSLFSGRADEQFF
.	TRBV10-3	TRBJ1-1	.	TGTGCCGCGGGGCTACCGACTGAAGCTTTCTTT	CAAGLPTEAFF
.	TRBV5-1	TRBJ2-4	.	TGCGCCAGCAGCTTGGGCGGATCCCACGACATTCAGTACTTC	CASSLGGSHDIQYF
.	TRBV9	TRBJ2-3	few	TGTGCCAGCAGCGCAGGGGACCGGGATACGCAGTATTTT	CASSAGDRDTQYF
TRBD2	TRBV30	TRBJ2-7	.	TGTGCCTGGAGTGTGGGGGGGTCCTACGAGCAGTACTTC	CAWSVGGSYEQYF
TRBD2	TRBV7-3	TRBJ2-5	.	TGTGCCAGCAGCGCCTTAGCGGGAGTTGTAGAGACCCAGTACTTC	CASSALAGVVETQYF
.	TRBV25-1	TRBJ2-7	.	TGTGCCAGCACCGGGATCTGGAGTAGTGAGCAGTACTTC	CASTGIWSSEQYF
.	TRBV7-9	TRBJ1-1	.	TGTGCGACCTGGGGCAACACTGAAGCTTTCTTT	CATWGNTEAFF